The T cell receptor beta chain described here comes from a study of T cells expressing NK-cell markers. As for the study in general: HCMV seropositivity marked most of the eight sequenced donors; one was seronegative. Study-level points and caveats: The study left the HCMV specificity of expanded NKG2C+ T cell clones unresolved. A few donors showed these clonotypes also leading the CD3+CD56-NKG2C+ fraction.

With respect to this clonotype: Its antigen is not identified.

Reprocessing the 5' RACE reads, TCRdb reports a single entry for every CDR3 protein and omits DNA. The table lists more than 120,000 distinct CDR3 sequences. The germline gives CDR1 SGHVS, CDR2 FQNEAQ. This CDR3 contains 15 residues. This TCR came from a man aged 18-30 years in good health. The gene calls are TRBV7-8 and TRBJ2-6. Sequenced sample: blood T cells: a sorted CD56 or NKG2C T cell subset, CD4+ or CD8+ T cells, or bulk PBMC T cells (not recorded which). The CDR3 is CASSLSMGGANVLTF. Full variable domain (rest looked up from reference TRBV7-8 and TRBJ2-6): GAGVSQSPRYKVAKRGQDVALRCDPISGHVSLFWYQQALGQGPEFLTYFQNEAQLDKSGLPSDRFFAERPEGSVSTLKIQRTQQEDSAVYLCASSLSMGGANVLTFGAGSRLTVL.